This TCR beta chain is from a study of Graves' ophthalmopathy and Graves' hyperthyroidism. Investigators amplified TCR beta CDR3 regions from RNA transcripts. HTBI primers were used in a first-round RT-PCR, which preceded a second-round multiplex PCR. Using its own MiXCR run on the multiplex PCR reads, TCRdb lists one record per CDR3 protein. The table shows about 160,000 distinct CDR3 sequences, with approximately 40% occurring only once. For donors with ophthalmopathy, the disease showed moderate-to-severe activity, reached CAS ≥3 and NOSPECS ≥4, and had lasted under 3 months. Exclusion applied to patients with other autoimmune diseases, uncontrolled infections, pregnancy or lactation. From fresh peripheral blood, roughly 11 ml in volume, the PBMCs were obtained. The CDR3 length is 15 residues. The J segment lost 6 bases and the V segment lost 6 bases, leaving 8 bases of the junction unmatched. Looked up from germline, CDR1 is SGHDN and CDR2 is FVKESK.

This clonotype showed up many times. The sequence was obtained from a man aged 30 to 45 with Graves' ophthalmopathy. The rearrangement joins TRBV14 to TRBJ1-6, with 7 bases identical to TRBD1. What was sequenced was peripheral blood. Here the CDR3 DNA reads TGTGCCAGCAGTCGGTCGGGACAGTCTAATTCACCCCTCCACTTT. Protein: CASSRSGQSNSPLHF.